One sample yielded the 22 T cell receptor beta chains listed below, sequenced in a study of response to subunit inactivated influenza vaccine. TCRdb used MiXCR to reprocess the RT-PCR reads, holding one entry per CDR3 protein. Here the sample spans roughly 790,000 distinct CDR3 sequences, 21% being singletons. The material sequenced was PBMCs from blood, taken roughly 5 days after vaccination. The source of these receptors is a man in his fifties or sixties who received an inactivated influenza vaccine.

V and J are TRBV5-1 and TRBJ1-2; 7 positions match TRBD1. The V and J ends lost 0 bases and 0 bases, in that order; junction bases with no gene match: 5. This CDR3 comprises 16 residues. Germline loops: CDR1 SGHRS, CDR2 YFSETQ. The CDR3 here is CASSLGIGTANYGYTF. CDR3 nucleotides: TGCGCCAGCAGCTTGGGTATCGGGACAGCTAACTATGGCTACACCTTC.

The rearrangement joins TRBV15 to TRBJ2-7; TRBD1 is a possible D gene (6 bases). In germline, CDR1 is LNHNV, CDR2 YYDKDF (reference sequence). The CDR3 runs 13 residues. With 3 bases removed from V and 6 bases from J, the gap between germline ends came to 12 bases. The CDR3 here is CATSSDPGVEQYF. In nucleotides, the CDR3 is TGTGCCACCAGCAGTGACCCAGGGGTCGAGCAGTACTTC.

V usage is TRBV4-2 and J usage is TRBJ2-3, with 7 positions matching TRBD2. The V segment lost 4 bases and the J segment 3 bases; nucleotides outside the gene matches: 7. This CDR3 is 15 amino acids long. Germline assignment: CDR1 LGHNA and CDR2 YNFKEQ. The CDR3 is CASSRGGSQTDTQYF. The CDR3 DNA reads TGTGCCAGCAGCCGTGGCGGGAGTCAGACAGATACGCAGTATTTT.

The rearrangement links TRBV7-2 to TRBJ2-1; the match to TRBD2 covers 9 bases. CDR3 length: 17 amino acids. V shed 2 bases and J 2 bases; nucleotides not matched to a gene: 7. CDR1 is SGHTA, CDR2 FQGNSA, per germline. CDR3 loop: CASSLLLAGIPYNEQFF. The CDR3 DNA reads as TGTGCCAGCAGCTTACTTCTAGCGGGAATCCCCTACAATGAGCAGTTCTTC.

The rearrangement links TRBV18 to TRBJ2-7; no reliable D call. The CDR3 sequence is 12 residues long. CDR1 KGHSH and CDR2 LQKENI come from the germline V gene. Deletions cut 6 bases from V and 4 bases from J, with 10 bases between. CDR3 coding DNA: TGTGCCAGCTCCGCGGTCGGGTACGAGCAGTACTTC. Encoded protein: CASSAVGYEQYF.

This rearrangement joins TRBV6-1 to TRBJ2-5; D tentatively reads TRBD1 or TRBD2 (5 bases each). Germline CDR1 MNHNS, CDR2 SASEGT. The CDR3 runs 16 residues. V was shortened by 6 bases and J by 5 bases, with 22 bases between the two germline ends. The CDR3 DNA reads as TGTGCCAGCAGCCCCCGTCGGGGCAGGGCCGTGGAGACCCAGTACTTC. Its protein product is CASSPRRGRAVETQYF.

This clonotype has a handful of counts. The chain is built from TRBV28 and TRBJ2-1, with 11 bases identical to TRBD2. Germline CDR1 reads MDHEN; CDR2 reads SYDVKM. J gave up 8 bases and V 3 bases, and 15 bases lay outside the gene matches. This CDR3 has 18 amino acids. CDR3 nucleotide sequence: TGTGCCAGCAGTTTCCATCCCTTAGCGGGGGGGCTGAAGGATGAGCAGTTCTTC. This gives the protein CASSFHPLAGGLKDEQFF.

The chain joins TRBV18 to TRBJ2-6; D unresolved. The CDR3 sequence is 17 residues long. V dropped 4 bases and J dropped 0 bases, with 13 bases sitting between them. Germline V lookup: CDR1 KGHSH, CDR2 LQKENI. CDR3 amino acids: CASSLYGRTSGANVLTF. DNA of the CDR3: TGTGCCAGCTCACTATACGGACGGACCTCTGGGGCCAACGTCCTGACTTTC. The whole variable domain, filled in from reference TRBV18 and TRBJ2-6, reads NAGVMQNPRHLVRRRGQEARLRCSPMKGHSHVYWYRQLPEEGLKFMVYLQKENIIDESGMPKERFSAEFPKEGPSILRIQQVVRGDSAAYFCASSLYGRTSGANVLTFGAGSRLTVL.

This chain joins TRBV6-2 or TRBV6-3 and TRBJ2-7, with 15 bases that match TRBD2. The germline CDR1 and CDR2 sequences are MNHEY and SVGEGT. The CDR3 runs to 15 residues. J was trimmed by 4 bases and V by 6 bases; bases with no gene match: 4. Here the CDR3 reads CASRGTSGRSYEQYF. The CDR3 DNA reads TGTGCCAGCAGGGGGACTAGCGGGAGGAGTTACGAGCAGTACTTC.

The chain carries TRBV27 and TRBJ1-2; D uncertain. The V and J ends lost 3 bases and 0 bases respectively, with 8 bases between them. The CDR3 length is 14 residues. Germline V gene data show CDR1 as MNHEY and CDR2 as SMNVEV (reference sequence). The CDR3 nucleotides are TGTGCCAGCAGTTTGCACAGCTCTAACTATGGCTACACCTTC. It codes for CASSLHSSNYGYTF.

The rearrangement uses TRBV5-1 and TRBJ2-1, with D hard to call. The germline V gene encodes CDR1 SGHRS and CDR2 YFSETQ. Trimming shortened V by 0 bases and J by 0 bases, and 16 bases separated the two germline ends. The CDR3 covers 18 residues. CDR3 nucleotide sequence: TGCGCCAGCAGCTTGGCCCGTATATCCTCGAGCTCCTACAATGAGCAGTTCTTC. Translated: CASSLARISSSSYNEQFF.

This clonotype appeared a few times. The chain couples TRBV24-1 to TRBJ1-5, with D hard to call. Germline CDR1 KGHDR, CDR2 SFDVKD. Trimming cost V 3 bases and J 9 bases, with 11 bases left between them. CDR3 length equals 13 residues. For the CDR3, the DNA is TGTGCCACCAGTGATCAGACATTGGGGCCCCAGCATTTT. This translates into CATSDQTLGPQHF.

This clonotype has a handful of counts. The chain joins TRBV27 to TRBJ2-3; 8 bases agree with TRBD2. Germline loops: CDR1 MNHEY, CDR2 SMNVEV (reference sequence). The CDR3 is 16 residues long. Trimming at V came to 2 bases and at J to 5 bases, leaving 9 bases not matched to a gene. In DNA, the CDR3 is TGTGCCAGCAGTTTAGGGAGCGGGAGAAGTTTAGATACGCAGTATTTT. It codes for CASSLGSGRSLDTQYF.

Remarks on this clonotype: An end of the junction does not agree with germline; a read error may underlie this. This chain uses TRBV6-2 or TRBV6-3 with TRBJ2-1, with D possibly matching TRBD2 (5 bases). The CDR3 runs 17 residues. In germline, CDR1 is MNHEY, CDR2 SVGEGT. CDR3 bases: TGTGCCAGCAGTGACTCCATGTTGGACTCCAGCTACAATGAGCAGTTCTTC. Translation: CASSDSMLDSSYNEQFF.

V and J are TRBV7-2 and TRBJ2-7, with D perhaps TRBD1 (5 bases). The germline V and J ends were trimmed by 6 bases and 4 bases, with 13 bases remaining between them. Germline loops: CDR1 SGHTA, CDR2 FQGNSA. This CDR3 spans 13 amino acids. DNA for the CDR3: TGTGCCAGCAGAAGACCTACAGGATACGAGCAGTACTTC. It translates to CASRRPTGYEQYF.

This chain's CDR3 is CASSVQGGPDNEQFF. As DNA, the CDR3 is TGTGCCAGCAGCGTACAGGGGGGCCCGGACAATGAGCAGTTCTTC. The genes are TRBV9 and TRBJ2-1; perhaps TRBD1 as D (7 bases). The CDR3 is made up of 15 amino acids. CDR1 and CDR2 from the germline V gene are SGDLS and YYNGEE. V lost 1 base to trimming and J lost 5 bases, with 13 bases between them.

This clonotype was observed a handful of times. V usage is TRBV20-1 and J usage is TRBJ2-5; 12 bases line up with TRBD2. From germline, CDR1 is DFQATT and CDR2 SNEGSKA (reference sequence). The V and J ends lost 3 bases and 0 bases, in that order; junction bases with no gene match: 5. This CDR3 comprises 16 residues. The CDR3 nucleotides are TGCAGTGCTAGGCGGCTAGCGGGAGGGAACCAAGAGACCCAGTACTTC. It yields the protein CSARRLAGGNQETQYF.

This clonotype was recorded a few times. The chain joins TRBV28 to TRBJ1-2, with a possible D match to TRBD1 (5 bases). Trimming left V 3 bases short and J 4 bases short, with 15 bases between. The CDR3 runs to 15 residues. Germline CDR1 MDHEN, CDR2 SYDVKM. The CDR3 coding sequence is TGTGCCAGCAGTTTGGGCCAGGGAAGGACCTATGGCTACACCTTC. Its protein product is CASSLGQGRTYGYTF.

This CDR3 is CASSQVTGGTYEQYF. CDR3 DNA sequence: TGCGCCAGCAGCCAGGTAACGGGGGGGACCTACGAGCAGTACTTC. J is TRBJ2-7 and V is TRBV4-1; TRBD2 aligns across 8 bases. CDR3 length: 15 amino acids. The junction had 6 bases not matched to a gene; V was cut back by 3 bases and J by 2 bases. The germline gives CDR1 MGHRA, CDR2 YSYEKL.

A few counts support this clonotype. V is TRBV29-1 and J is TRBJ2-1; 10 bases align to TRBD1. The CDR3 totals 15 residues. Unmatched junction bases numbered 6, after V lost 7 bases and J lost 0 bases. Germline V gene sequence: CDR1 SQVTM, CDR2 ANQGSEA. CDR3 sequence (DNA): TGCAGCGCCGACCGGGACAGGGGCTCCTACAATGAGCAGTTCTTC. It specifies CSADRDRGSYNEQFF.

This clonotype was detected ten times or more. The rearrangement links TRBV5-6 to TRBJ1-2; D gene ambiguous. Germline CDR1 is SGHDT and CDR2 is YYEEEE. The V end lost 2 bases, the J end lost 5 bases, and 7 bases lay between the germline ends. This CDR3 has 12 amino acids. This CDR3 reads CASSFSRYGYTF. In nucleotides, the CDR3 is TGTGCCAGCAGCTTTTCACGTTATGGCTACACCTTC.

This clonotype was observed a handful of times. Here the CDR3 reads CASSIPGSTDTQYF. The CDR3, as DNA: TGTGCCAGCAGCATACCCGGTAGCACAGATACGCAGTATTTT. J is TRBJ2-3 and V is TRBV7-9; D is unclear. Looked up from germline, CDR1 is SEHNR and CDR2 is FQNEAQ (reference sequence). V gave up 5 bases and J gave up 0 bases, with 9 bases separating them. This CDR3 is 14 amino acids long.